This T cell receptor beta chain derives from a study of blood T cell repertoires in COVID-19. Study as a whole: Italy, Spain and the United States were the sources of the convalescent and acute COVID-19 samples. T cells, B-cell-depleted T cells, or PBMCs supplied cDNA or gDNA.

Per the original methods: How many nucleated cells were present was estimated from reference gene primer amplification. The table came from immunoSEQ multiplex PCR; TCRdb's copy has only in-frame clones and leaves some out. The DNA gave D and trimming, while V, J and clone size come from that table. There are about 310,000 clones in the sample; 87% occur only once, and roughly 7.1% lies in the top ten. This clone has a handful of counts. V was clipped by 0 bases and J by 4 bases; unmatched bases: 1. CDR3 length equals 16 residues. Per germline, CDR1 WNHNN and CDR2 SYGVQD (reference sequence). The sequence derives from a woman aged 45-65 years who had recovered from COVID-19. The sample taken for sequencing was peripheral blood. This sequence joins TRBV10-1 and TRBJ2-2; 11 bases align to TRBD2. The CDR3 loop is CASSESTSGGTGELFF. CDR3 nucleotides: TGCGCCAGCAGTGAGTCTACTAGCGGGGGCACCGGGGAGCTGTTTTTT.